This T cell receptor beta chain was profiled in a study of T cells in tuberculosis. Study results and caveats: Using the GMM-specific repertoire gave around 87% accuracy versus roughly 74% with motifs.

Using immunoSEQ multiplex PCR, the repertoire was profiled, and TCRdb retains in-frame clones only, with some absent. Of 30,000 to 40,000 clones in the sample, more than 85% are singletons; the top ten hold less than 3%. As to this clone: The target antigen is unknown.

The CDR3 loop spans 22 amino acids. Time point defined: new active TB diagnosis, blood taken before or within 7 days of starting treatment. The clonotype comes from an adult with tuberculosis. V is TRBV21-1 and J is TRBJ2-2; the table's D gene call, TRBD1, was not cross checked with the DNA. TRBV21-1 corresponds to a pseudogene. Sequences were derived from PBMCs, sampled at tuberculosis diagnosis. The CDR3 here is CASSGTVHLGTGLILYTGELFF. CDR3 DNA sequence: TGTGCCAGCAGCGGGACCGTCCACCTCGGGACAGGTCTCATCCTATACACCGGGGAGCTGTTTTTT.